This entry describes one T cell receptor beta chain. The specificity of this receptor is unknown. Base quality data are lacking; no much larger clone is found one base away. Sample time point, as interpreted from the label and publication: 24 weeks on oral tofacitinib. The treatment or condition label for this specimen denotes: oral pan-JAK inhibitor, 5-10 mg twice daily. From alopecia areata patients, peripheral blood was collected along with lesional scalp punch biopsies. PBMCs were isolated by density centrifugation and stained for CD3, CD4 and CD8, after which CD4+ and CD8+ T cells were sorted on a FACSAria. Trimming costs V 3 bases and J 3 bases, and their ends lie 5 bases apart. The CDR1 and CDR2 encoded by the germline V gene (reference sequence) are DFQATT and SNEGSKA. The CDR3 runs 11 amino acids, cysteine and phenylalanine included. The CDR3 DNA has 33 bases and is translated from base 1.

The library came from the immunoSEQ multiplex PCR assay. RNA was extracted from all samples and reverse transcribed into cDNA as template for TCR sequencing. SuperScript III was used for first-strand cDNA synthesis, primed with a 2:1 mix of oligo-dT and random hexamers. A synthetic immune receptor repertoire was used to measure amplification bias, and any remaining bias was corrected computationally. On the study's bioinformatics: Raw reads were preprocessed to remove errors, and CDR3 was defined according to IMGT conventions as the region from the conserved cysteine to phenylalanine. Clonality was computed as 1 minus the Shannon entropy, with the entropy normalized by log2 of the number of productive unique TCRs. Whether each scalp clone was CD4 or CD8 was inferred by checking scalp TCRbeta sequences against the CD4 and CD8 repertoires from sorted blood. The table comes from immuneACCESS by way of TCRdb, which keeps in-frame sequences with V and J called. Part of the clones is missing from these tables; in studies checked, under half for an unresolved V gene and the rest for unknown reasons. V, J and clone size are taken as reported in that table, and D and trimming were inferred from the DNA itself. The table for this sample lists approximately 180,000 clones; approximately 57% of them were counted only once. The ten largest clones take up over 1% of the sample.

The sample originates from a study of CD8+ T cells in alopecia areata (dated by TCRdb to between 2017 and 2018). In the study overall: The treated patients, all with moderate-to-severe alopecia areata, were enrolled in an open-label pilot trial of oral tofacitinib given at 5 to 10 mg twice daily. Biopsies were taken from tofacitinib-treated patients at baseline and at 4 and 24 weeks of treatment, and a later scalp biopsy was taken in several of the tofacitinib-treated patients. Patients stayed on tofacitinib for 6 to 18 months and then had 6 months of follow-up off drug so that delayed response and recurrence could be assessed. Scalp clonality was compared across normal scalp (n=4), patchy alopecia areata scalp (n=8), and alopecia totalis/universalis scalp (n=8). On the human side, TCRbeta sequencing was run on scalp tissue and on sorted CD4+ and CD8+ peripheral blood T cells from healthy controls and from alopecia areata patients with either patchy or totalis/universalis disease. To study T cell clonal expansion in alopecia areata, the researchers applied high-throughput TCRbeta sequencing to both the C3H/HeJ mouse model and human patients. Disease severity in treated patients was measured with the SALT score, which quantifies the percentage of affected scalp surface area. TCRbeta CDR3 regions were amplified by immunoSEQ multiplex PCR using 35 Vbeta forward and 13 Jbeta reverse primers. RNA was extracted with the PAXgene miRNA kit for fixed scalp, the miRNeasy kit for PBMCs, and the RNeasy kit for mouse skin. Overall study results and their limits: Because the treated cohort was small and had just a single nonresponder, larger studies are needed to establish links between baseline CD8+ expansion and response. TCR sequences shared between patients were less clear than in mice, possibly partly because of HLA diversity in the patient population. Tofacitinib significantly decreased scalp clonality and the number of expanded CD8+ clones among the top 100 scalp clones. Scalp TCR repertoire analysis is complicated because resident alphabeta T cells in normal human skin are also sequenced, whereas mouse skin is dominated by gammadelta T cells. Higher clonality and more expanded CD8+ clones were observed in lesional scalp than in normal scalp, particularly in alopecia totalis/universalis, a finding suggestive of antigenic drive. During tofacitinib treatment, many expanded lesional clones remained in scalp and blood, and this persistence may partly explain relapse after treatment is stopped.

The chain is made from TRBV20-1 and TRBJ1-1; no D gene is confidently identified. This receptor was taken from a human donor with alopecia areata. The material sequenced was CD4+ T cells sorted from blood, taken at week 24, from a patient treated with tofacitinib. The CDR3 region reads CSASRDTEAFF. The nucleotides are TGCAGTGCTAGCCGGGACACTGAAGCTTTCTTT.